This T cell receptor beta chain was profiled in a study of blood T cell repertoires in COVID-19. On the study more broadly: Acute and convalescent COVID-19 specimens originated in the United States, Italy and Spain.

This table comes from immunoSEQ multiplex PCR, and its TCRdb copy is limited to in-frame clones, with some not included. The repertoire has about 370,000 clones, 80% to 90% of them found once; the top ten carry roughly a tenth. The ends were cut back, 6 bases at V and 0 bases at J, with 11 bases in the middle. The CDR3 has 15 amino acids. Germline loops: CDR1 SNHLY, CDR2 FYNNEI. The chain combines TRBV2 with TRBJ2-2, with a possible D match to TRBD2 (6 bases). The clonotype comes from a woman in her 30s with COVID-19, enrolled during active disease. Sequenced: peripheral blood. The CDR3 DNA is TGTGCCAGCAGACTCGGGACTCCGAACACCGGGGAGCTGTTTTTT. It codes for CASRLGTPNTGELFF.